The clone carrying this T cell receptor beta chain occurred a few times. The antigen remains undetermined. The sample comes from a study of T-cell memory formation after mild COVID-19. Broader study findings: Mainly CM and EM harbored the contracting CD4+ clones; mainly EMRA harbored the CD8+ ones.

TCRdb reprocessed the 5' RACE reads with MiXCR, giving one entry per CDR3 protein. The profile shows 400,000 to 450,000 distinct CDR3 sequences, more than 15% of them singletons. CDR1 DFQATT and CDR2 SNEGSKA come from the germline V gene (reference sequence). V shed 3 bases, J shed 7 bases, and the junction held 11 bases outside the gene matches. This CDR3 is built from 16 residues. This sequence originates from a man younger than 35 who had mild COVID-19 (a few samples of this study predate the infection). Cell type and time point are not known. What was sequenced was PBMCs or a T cell subset sorted from them (not recorded which). V and J are TRBV20-1 and TRBJ1-6, with 8 bases fitting TRBD1. CDR3 amino acids: CSASRDRRMLNSPLHF. CDR3 nucleotides: TGCAGTGCTAGCCGGGACAGGCGTATGCTGAATTCACCCCTCCACTTT.